This T cell receptor beta chain is drawn from a study of regulatory T cells in long-lasting Graves disease. This CDR3 comprises 15 residues. V was cut by 6 bases and J by 0 bases, with 12 bases left in between. Investigators prepared the TCR beta libraries by applying iRepertoire HTBI primers and Arm-PCR of CDR3 regions. In TCRdb, the multiplex PCR reads were re-called with MiXCR into one record per CDR3 protein. Of roughly 320,000 distinct CDR3 sequences listed, over 15% are singletons. Time point given: newly diagnosed GD, antithyroid drugs for less than 3 months. TCR sequences were obtained from RNA taken from PBMCs. This clonotype was counted ten times or more. These same records also appear under a second study, on T cells in Graves' hyperthyroidism and ophthalmopathy. As that report states: Uncontrolled infection, other autoimmune disease, pregnancy or lactation excluded patients.

The V gene is TRBV12-3 or TRBV12-4, the J gene TRBJ1-5; possibly TRBD1 for D (5 bases). The sequence derives from a man aged 40-50 years with Graves disease. Sequenced material: peripheral blood mononuclear cells (PBMCs), taken at new diagnosis, from a patient treated with antithyroid drugs. CDR3 DNA: TGTGCCAGCAGCACGATAGACAGTAGCAATCAGCCCCAGCATTTT. Translated, it gives CASSTIDSSNQPQHF.